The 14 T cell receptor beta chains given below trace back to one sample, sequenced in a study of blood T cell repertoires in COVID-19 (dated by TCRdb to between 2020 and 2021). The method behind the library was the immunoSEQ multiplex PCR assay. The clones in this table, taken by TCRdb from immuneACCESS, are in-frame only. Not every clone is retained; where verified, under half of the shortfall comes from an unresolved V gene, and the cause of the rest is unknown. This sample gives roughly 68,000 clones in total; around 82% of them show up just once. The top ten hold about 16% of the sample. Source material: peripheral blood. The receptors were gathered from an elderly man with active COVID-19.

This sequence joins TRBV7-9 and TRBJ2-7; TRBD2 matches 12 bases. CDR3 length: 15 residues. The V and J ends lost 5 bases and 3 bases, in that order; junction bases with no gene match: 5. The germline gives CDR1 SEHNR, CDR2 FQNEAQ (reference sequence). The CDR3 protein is CASSPRLAGVYEQYF. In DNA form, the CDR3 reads TGTGCCAGCAGCCCGAGACTAGCGGGGGTCTACGAGCAGTACTTC.

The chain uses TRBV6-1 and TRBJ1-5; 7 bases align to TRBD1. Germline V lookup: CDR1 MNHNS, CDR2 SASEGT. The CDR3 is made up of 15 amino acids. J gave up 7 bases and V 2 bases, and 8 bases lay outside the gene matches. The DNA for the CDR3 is TGTGCCAGCAGTGAACAGGGGGTCCTGAGGCAGCCCCAGCATTTT. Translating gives CASSEQGVLRQPQHF.

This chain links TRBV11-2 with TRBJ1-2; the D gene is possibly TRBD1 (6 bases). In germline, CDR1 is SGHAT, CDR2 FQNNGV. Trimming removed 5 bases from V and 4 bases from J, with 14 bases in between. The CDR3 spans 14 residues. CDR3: CASSTETGSYGYTF. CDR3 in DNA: TGTGCCAGCAGCACAGAAACAGGGTCCTATGGCTACACCTTC.

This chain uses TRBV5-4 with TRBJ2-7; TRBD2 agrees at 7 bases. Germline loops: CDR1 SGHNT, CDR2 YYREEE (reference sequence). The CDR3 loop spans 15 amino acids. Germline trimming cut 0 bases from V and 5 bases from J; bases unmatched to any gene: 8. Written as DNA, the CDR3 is TGTGCCAGCAGCTTGGGGCGGGAGACATTCAACGAGCAGTACTTC. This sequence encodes CASSLGRETFNEQYF.

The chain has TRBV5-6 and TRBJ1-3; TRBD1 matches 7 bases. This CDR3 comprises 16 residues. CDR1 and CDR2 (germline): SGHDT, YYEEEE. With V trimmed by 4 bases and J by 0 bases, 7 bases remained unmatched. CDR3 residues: CASSADRIFSGNTIYF. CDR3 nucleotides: TGTGCCAGCAGCGCGGACAGGATTTTCTCTGGAAACACCATATATTTT.

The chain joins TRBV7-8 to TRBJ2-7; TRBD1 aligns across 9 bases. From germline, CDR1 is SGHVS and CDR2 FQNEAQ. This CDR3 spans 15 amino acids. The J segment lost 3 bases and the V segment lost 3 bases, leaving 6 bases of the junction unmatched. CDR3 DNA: TGTGCCAGCAGCTTTATGGGACAGGGTCTCTACGAGCAGTACTTC. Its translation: CASSFMGQGLYEQYF.

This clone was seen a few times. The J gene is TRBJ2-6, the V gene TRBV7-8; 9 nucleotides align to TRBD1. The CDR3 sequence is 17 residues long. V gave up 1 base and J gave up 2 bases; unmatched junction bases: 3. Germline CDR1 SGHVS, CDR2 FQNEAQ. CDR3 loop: CASSLVRTGAGANVLTF. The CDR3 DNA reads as TGTGCCAGCAGCTTAGTTAGGACAGGGGCTGGGGCCAACGTCCTGACTTTC.

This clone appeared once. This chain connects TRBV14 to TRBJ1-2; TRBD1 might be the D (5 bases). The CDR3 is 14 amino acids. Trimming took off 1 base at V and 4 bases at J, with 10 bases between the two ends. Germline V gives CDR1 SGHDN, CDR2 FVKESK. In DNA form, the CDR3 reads TGTGCCAGCAGCCAAGGACAGAACCTCTATGGCTACACCTTC. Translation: CASSQGQNLYGYTF.

The CDR3 sequence: CASSLAAGGFYEQYF. The CDR3 DNA follows: TGTGCCAGCAGCTTAGCGGCGGGGGGGTTCTACGAGCAGTACTTC. The chain recombines TRBV7-6 with TRBJ2-7; 9 positions agree with TRBD2. This CDR3 is 15 amino acids long. Trimming cost V 0 bases and J 3 bases; bases outside gene matches: 3. The V gene's germline CDR1 is SGHVS and CDR2 FNYEAQ.

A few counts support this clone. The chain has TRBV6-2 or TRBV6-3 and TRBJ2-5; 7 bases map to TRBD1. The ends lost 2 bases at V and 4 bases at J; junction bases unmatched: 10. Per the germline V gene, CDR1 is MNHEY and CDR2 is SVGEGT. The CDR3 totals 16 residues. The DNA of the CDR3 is TGTGCCAGCAGTTACGACGGCACAGGGGTCCGAGAGACCCAGTACTTC. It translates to CASSYDGTGVRETQYF.

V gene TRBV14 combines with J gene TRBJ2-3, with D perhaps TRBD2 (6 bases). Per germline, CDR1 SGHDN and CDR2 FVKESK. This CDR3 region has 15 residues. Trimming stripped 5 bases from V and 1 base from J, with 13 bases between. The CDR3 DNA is TGTGCCAGCAGCTACCGGGACTCTGGCACAGATACGCAGTATTTT. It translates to CASSYRDSGTDTQYF.

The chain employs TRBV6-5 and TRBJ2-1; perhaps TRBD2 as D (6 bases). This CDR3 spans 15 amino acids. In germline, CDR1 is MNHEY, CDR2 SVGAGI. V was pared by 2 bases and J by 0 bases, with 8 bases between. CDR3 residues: CASSYVEGSYNEQFF. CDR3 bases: TGTGCCAGCAGTTACGTGGAGGGCTCCTACAATGAGCAGTTCTTC.

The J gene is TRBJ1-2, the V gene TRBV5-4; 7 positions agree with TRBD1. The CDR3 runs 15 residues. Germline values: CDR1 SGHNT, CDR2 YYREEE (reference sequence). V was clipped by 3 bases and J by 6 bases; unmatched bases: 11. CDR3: CASSSKKTGLDGYTF. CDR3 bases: TGTGCCAGCAGCTCGAAAAAGACAGGGCTGGATGGCTACACCTTC.

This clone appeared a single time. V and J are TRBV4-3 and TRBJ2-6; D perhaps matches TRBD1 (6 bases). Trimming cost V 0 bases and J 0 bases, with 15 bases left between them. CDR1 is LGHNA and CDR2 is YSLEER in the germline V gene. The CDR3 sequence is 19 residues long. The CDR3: CASSQDPTGTLSGANVLTF. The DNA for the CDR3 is TGCGCCAGCAGCCAAGATCCGACAGGCACCCTCTCTGGGGCCAACGTCCTGACTTTC.